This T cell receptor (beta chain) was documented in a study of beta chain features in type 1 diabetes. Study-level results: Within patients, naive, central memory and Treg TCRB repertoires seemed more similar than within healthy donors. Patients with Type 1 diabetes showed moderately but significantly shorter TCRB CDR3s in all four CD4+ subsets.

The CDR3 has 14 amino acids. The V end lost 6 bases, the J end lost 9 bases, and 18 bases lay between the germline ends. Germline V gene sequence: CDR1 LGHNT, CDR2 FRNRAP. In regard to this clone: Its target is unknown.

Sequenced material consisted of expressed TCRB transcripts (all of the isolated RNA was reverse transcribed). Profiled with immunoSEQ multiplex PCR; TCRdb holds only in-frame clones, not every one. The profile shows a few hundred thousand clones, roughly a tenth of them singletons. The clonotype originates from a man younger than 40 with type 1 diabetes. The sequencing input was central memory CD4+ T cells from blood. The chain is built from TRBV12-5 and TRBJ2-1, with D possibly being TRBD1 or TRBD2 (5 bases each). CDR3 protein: CASGDIPGTGEQFF. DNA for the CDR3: TGTGCTAGTGGAGATATTCCCGGGACGGGTGAGCAGTTCTTC.